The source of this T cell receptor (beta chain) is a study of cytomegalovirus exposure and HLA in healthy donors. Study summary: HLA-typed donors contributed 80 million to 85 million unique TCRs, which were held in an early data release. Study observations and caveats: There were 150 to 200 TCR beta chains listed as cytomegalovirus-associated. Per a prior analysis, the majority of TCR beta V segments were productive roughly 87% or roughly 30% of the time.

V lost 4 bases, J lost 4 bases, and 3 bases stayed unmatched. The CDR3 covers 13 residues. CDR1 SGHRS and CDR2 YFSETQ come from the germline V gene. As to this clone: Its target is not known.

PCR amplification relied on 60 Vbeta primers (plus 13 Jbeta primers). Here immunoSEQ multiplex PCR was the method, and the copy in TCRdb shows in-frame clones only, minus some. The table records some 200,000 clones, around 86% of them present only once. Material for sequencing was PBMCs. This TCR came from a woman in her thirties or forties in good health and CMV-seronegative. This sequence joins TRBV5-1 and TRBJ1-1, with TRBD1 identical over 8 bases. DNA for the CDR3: TGCGCCAGCAGCCTGGACAGGGCCACTGAAGCTTTCTTT. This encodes CASSLDRATEAFF.